These 17 T cell receptor beta chains share one sample of origin, sequenced in a study of blood T cells in healthy people across ages. A J-beta primer mix and a sample-barcoded 5' primer were used in a second PCR of roughly 7 to 12 cycles. TCRdb used MiXCR to reprocess the 5' RACE reads, holding one entry per CDR3 protein. The table lists approximately 1.5 million distinct CDR3 sequences, around 35% of them singletons. The specimen was blood. These receptors originate from a woman younger than 45 in good health.

V usage is TRBV28 and J usage is TRBJ1-4; D gene unclear. The CDR3 length is 16 residues. Trimming took off 4 bases at V and 0 bases at J, with 12 bases between the two ends. The germline CDR1 and CDR2 sequences are MDHEN and SYDVKM. CDR3 sequence (DNA): TGTGCCAGCAGTTCGCCCCCTGGGGCAACTAATGAAAAACTGTTTTTT. This codes for CASSSPPGATNEKLFF. Looking up the rest from reference TRBV28 and TRBJ1-4 gives the full variable domain: DVKVTQSSRYLVKRTGEKVFLECVQDMDHENMFWYRQDPGLGLRLIYFSYDVKMKEKGDIPEGYSVSREKKERFSLILESASTNQTSMYLCASSSPPGATNEKLFFGSGTQLSVL.

This clonotype was seen repeatedly, ten times or more. The rearrangement joins TRBV5-5 to TRBJ1-2, with D unresolved. Per germline, CDR1 SGHKS and CDR2 YYEKEE (reference sequence). The V end was cut by 0 bases, the J end by 2 bases, with 14 bases between. The CDR3 is 16 residues long. CDR3 nucleotide sequence: TGTGCCAGCAGCTTGGATGGACTCTATAGCAACTATGGCTACACCTTC. Protein product: CASSLDGLYSNYGYTF.

In its sample, this clonotype was seen a few times. V gene TRBV20-1 combines with J gene TRBJ1-2; no clear D. This CDR3 is built from 14 residues. Trimming stripped 3 bases from V and 4 bases from J, with 15 bases between. Germline V gene sequence: CDR1 DFQATT, CDR2 SNEGSKA (reference sequence). The chain's CDR3 is CSASSGDVGYGYTF. In DNA form, the CDR3 reads TGCAGTGCTAGTTCTGGAGACGTGGGCTATGGCTACACCTTC.

The V call is TRBV27, the J call TRBJ2-1, with 8 bases aligning to TRBD2. The CDR3 has 14 amino acids. Germline trimming cut 2 bases from V and 8 bases from J; bases unmatched to any gene: 5. In germline, CDR1 is MNHEY, CDR2 SMNVEV (reference sequence). The CDR3 DNA reads as TGTGCCAGCAGTTTAGCGGGAGGAAAATATGAGCAGTTCTTC. This sequence encodes CASSLAGGKYEQFF.

J is TRBJ1-1 and V is TRBV21-1; the DNA was not used to check the table's D call, TRBD1. TRBV21-1 is designated a pseudogene. This CDR3 region has 15 residues. DNA for the CDR3: TGTGCCAGCAGCATGGCCCAGGGGGAAAACACTGAAGCTTTCTTT. Translation gives CASSMAQGENTEAFF.

The chain links TRBV2 to TRBJ2-7; D is possibly TRBD2 (6 bases). Germline loops: CDR1 SNHLY, CDR2 FYNNEI. CDR3 size: 13 residues. V was cut by 7 bases and J by 3 bases, with 13 bases left in between. The CDR3 sequence: CASKEGPLYEQYF. The CDR3 nucleotides are TGTGCCAGCAAGGAGGGCCCTCTCTACGAGCAGTACTTC.

This clonotype was observed a handful of times. The chain links TRBV3-1 to TRBJ2-7; 10 bases agree with TRBD1. V lost 1 base and J lost 3; bases outside the gene matches: 6. CDR1 and CDR2 (germline): LGHDT, YNNKEL (reference sequence). The CDR3 contains 16 residues. CDR3 sequence reads: CASSQVVRTGGYEQYF. For the CDR3, the DNA is TGTGCCAGCAGCCAAGTAGTCAGGACAGGGGGCTACGAGCAGTACTTC.

V usage is TRBV20-1 and J usage is TRBJ2-1; 11 bases match TRBD2. Germline V gives CDR1 DFQATT, CDR2 SNEGSKA (reference sequence). The CDR3 has 15 amino acids. J lost 7 bases, V lost 5 bases, and 10 bases had no gene match. CDR3 protein: CSAGPGTSGANEQFF. The CDR3 region has the DNA TGCAGTGCTGGCCCCGGGACTAGCGGAGCAAATGAGCAGTTCTTC.

This clonotype has a handful of counts. This chain connects TRBV7-9 to TRBJ2-3, with D tentatively TRBD1 or TRBD2 (5 bases each). Trimming removed 4 bases at V and 0 bases at J, with 14 bases between. CDR1 and CDR2 (germline): SEHNR, FQNEAQ (reference sequence). The CDR3 loop spans 16 amino acids. The CDR3, as DNA: TGTGCCAGCAGCTCAACGGGGCAAACGAGCACAGATACGCAGTATTTT. This sequence encodes CASSSTGQTSTDTQYF.

The chain has TRBV5-1 and TRBJ2-5; 8 nucleotides line up with TRBD1. CDR3 size: 15 residues. The J segment lost 4 bases and the V segment lost 5 bases, leaving 10 bases of the junction unmatched. Per the germline V gene, CDR1 is SGHRS and CDR2 is YFSETQ. The CDR3 region has the DNA TGCGCCAGCAGTAAGGCCCCCACAGGGGGAGAGACCCAGTACTTC. The encoded protein is CASSKAPTGGETQYF.

This clonotype came up a few times. The rearrangement uses TRBV5-1 and TRBJ1-5; D is uncertain. The CDR3 consists of 15 residues. Germline CDR1 is SGHRS and CDR2 is YFSETQ. Trimming removed 4 bases at V and 1 base at J, with 12 bases between. CDR3 sequence: CASSPDAGSNQPQHF. The CDR3 nucleotides are TGCGCCAGCAGCCCCGATGCCGGGAGCAATCAGCCCCAGCATTTT.

The chain is built from TRBV20-1 and TRBJ2-3; D gene ambiguous. Trimming cost V 3 bases and J 0 bases, with 10 bases left between them. This CDR3 is 14 amino acids long. The germline V gene has CDR1 DFQATT and CDR2 SNEGSKA (reference sequence). CDR3 region: CSARSPPSTDTQYF. In nucleotides, the CDR3 is TGCAGTGCTAGGAGTCCACCTAGCACAGATACGCAGTATTTT.

The chain uses TRBV7-2 and TRBJ2-7; D uncertain. The V end lost 1 base, the J end lost 2 bases, and 9 bases lay between the germline ends. The germline gives CDR1 SGHTA, CDR2 FQGNSA. The CDR3 contains 14 residues. CDR3 nucleotide sequence: TGTGCCAGCAGCTTAGTATCGCAGACCTACGAGCAGTACTTC. Amino acids: CASSLVSQTYEQYF.

The rearrangement links TRBV25-1 to TRBJ1-1; D is ambiguous. CDR1 MGHDK and CDR2 SYGVNS come from the germline V gene. The CDR3 extends over 15 amino acids. The ends were cut back, 4 bases at V and 0 bases at J, with 12 bases in the middle. This CDR3 is CASSANPKMNTEAFF. The CDR3 DNA reads TGTGCCAGCAGTGCTAACCCAAAAATGAACACTGAAGCTTTCTTT. Combining the CDR3 with reference TRBV25-1 and TRBJ1-1 gives the whole variable domain EADIYQTPRYLVIGTGKKITLECSQTMGHDKMYWYQQDPGMELHLIHYSYGVNSTEKGDLSSESTVSRIRTEHFPLTLESARPSHTSQYLCASSANPKMNTEAFFGQGTRLTVV.

The chain is built from TRBV12-3 or TRBV12-4 and TRBJ1-4; D is unresolved. V was cut by 0 bases and J by 0 bases, with 5 bases left in between. The CDR3 spans 15 residues. As DNA, the CDR3 is TGTGCCAGCAGTTTAGCGACGACAACTAATGAAAAACTGTTTTTT. Its translation: CASSLATTTNEKLFF.

The rearrangement joins TRBV24-1 to TRBJ2-3; either TRBD1 or TRBD2 may fit D (6 bases each). Trimming removed 7 bases from V and 7 bases from J, with 14 bases in between. This CDR3 is built from 13 residues. CDR1 and CDR2 from the germline V gene are KGHDR and SFDVKD. In DNA form, the CDR3 reads TGTGCCACCAGGGATGGAGGGGGATATACGCAGTATTTT. Its translation: CATRDGGGYTQYF.

This clonotype was counted once. V and J are TRBV7-9 and TRBJ2-5; D is possibly TRBD2 (6 bases). The germline V and J ends were trimmed by 7 bases and 11 bases, with 26 bases remaining between them. CDR1 is SEHNR, CDR2 FQNEAQ, per germline (reference sequence). CDR3 size: 15 residues. The DNA of the CDR3 is TGTGCCAGCACCCCGGTCGGGACTTACTCCTACGGGCAGTACTTC. It translates to CASTPVGTYSYGQYF.